This T cell receptor beta chain was found in a study of shared clonotypes between healthy human individuals. Researchers partitioned CD4+ cells into CD45RA+ naive and CD45RA-negative memory subsets. Turning to this clone: Its matching antigen is unknown.

Study observations and caveats: On the whole, naive subsets had larger estimated richness than memory subsets had. Clonotype sharing among the donors was expected to vary with sequencing depth.

Generated by immunoSEQ multiplex PCR, the TCRdb table keeps only in-frame clones and is missing some. The table shows nearly 1,000,000 clones, with more than 75% occurring only once. V was clipped by 0 bases and J by 15 bases; unmatched bases: 12. Germline loops: CDR1 MNHEY, CDR2 SVGAGI. The CDR3 covers 15 residues. The sequence came from a man younger than 35 in good health. The sample was memory CD4+ T cells sorted from blood. The subset denotes: CD45RA-negative fraction. The chain joins TRBV6-5 to TRBJ2-1, with 9 bases identical to TRBD2. DNA for the CDR3: TGTGCCAGCAGTTACTCGGGACTAGCCTTGAGGGGAAGGTTCTTC. Protein product: CASSYSGLALRGRFF.